This T cell receptor beta chain was sequenced during a study of PD-L1 blockade in urothelial cancer. Looking at the study overall: Patients had received 0 to 3 prior chemotherapy regimens. Researchers looked at the blood 3 weeks (second dose) and 6 weeks after treatment began.

Every PCR was spiked with synthetic TCR analog templates. The assay was immunoSEQ multiplex PCR, and TCRdb's table has in-frame clones only and misses some. The data contain about 120,000 clones, 85% to 90% of them singletons. The germline V gene has CDR1 SGHNT and CDR2 YENEEA. There are 14 residues in the CDR3. V lost 5 bases and J 4 bases, leaving 12 bases between the germline ends. Time point in this sample: peripheral blood 6 weeks after treatment start. For each patient, 1 to 8 samples were obtained, pretreatment and on-treatment. The sample here was PBMCs, taken around atezolizumab (anti-PD-L1) treatment. This sequence was found in a man between 60 and 75 years old with urothelial cancer. The chain employs TRBV11-3 and TRBJ1-3; D not certain. The chain's CDR3 is CASSETPPGNTIYF. In DNA, the CDR3 is TGTGCCAGCAGCGAAACACCGCCCGGAAACACCATATATTTT.